This section outlines one TCR beta chain sequence together with its context. Its antigen has not been determined. No per-base quality is available; no much larger clone lies one base away. Donors were healthy HIV-negative adults with no recently reported acute infections or vaccinations. Every donor was a Caucasian adult residing in Nashville, Tennessee, USA. CD4+ T cells were enriched by magnetic negative selection; naive cells were then positively selected on CD45RA, and the negative fraction formed the memory subset. Blood was obtained by leukapheresis, after which PBMCs were separated by Ficoll-Histopaque density gradient centrifugation and cryopreserved in liquid nitrogen vapor phase. Analytical flow cytometry was used to check the purity and quantity of every magnetically sorted T cell population. Genomic DNA was isolated from every sorted fraction and measured by UV absorbance on a Nanodrop 2000c.

The entry originates in a study of shared clonotypes between healthy human individuals (TCRdb year 2020). Describing the broader study: The cohort included a few men and two women between 18 and 49 years of age. The study deeply sequenced blood TCR repertoires of about five healthy adults to estimate repertoire size and the extent of clonotype sharing between individuals. For each donor, CD4 naive and CD4 memory were each given three plates, CD8 naive was given two plates, and CD8 memory was given one plate. Between about 0.8 and 9 billion PBMCs per donor were obtained by leukapheresis. To increase sequencing depth and limit assay-specific biases, different laboratories used diverse techniques to prepare libraries and sequence TCR repertoires. The paper as a whole reports these results and caveats: Larger estimated clonotype richness was generally found for naive subsets than for memory subsets. When a handful of donors were compared, the shared fraction of clonotypes was around 5% for naive CD4, less than 4% for naive CD8, 2% to 2.5% for memory CD4, and 0.35% to 0.4% for memory CD8. Pairwise subsampling led to the expectation that sequencing depth would affect the degree of clonotype sharing among donors. Higher generation probabilities were observed for clonotypes shared by all four sorted-subset donors than for non-shared clonotypes. Only blood was sampled, and tissue TCR repertoires likely differ from those in blood. Even with the large sequencing depth, rarefaction of the sorted-subset datasets indicated that sequencing was incomplete. Because the study included only a small number of donors, the genetic and exposure-history diversity represented was limited.

TCR CDR3 regions were amplified from genomic DNA by multiplex PCR using the deep immunoSEQ assay. Extracted genomic DNA from each cell subset was distributed evenly across all wells of several immunoSEQ 96-well plates, and each plate was treated as a replicate. For sorted subsets, each replicate PCR was loaded with around 200 ng genomic DNA, equivalent to 30,000 or so T cell genomes. The purified libraries were quantified using a Qubit 3.0 fluorometer, sized with a Bioanalyzer 2100, and then quantified again using the KAPA Library Quantification kit. Every immunoSEQ 96-well plate was sequenced on a dedicated single-read 150-cycle Illumina NextSeq 550 flow cell. As for the authors' bioinformatics: Because only junctional sequences without quality scores were contained in the immunoSEQ output, filtering matching that applied to full-length reads could not be performed. To assign V/J genes and CDR3, sequences were annotated against IMGT germline references using PyIR, a Python wrapper for IgBLAST v1.9. Any read was removed if the V/J assignment was weak (E-value above 1e-6), the CDR3 was missing, or the read contained stop codons, out-of-frame junctions, or ambiguous translated residues. A V3J clonotype was defined by an identical inferred V gene, J gene, and CDR3 amino acid sequence. The percentage overlap between two repertoires was calculated by dividing the number of shared unique clonotypes by the size of the smaller repertoire. Three approaches were used to assess repertoire richness: RTK rarefaction, the Chao1 estimator, and Recon v2.1 estimates of unobserved clonotypes. OLGA was used to compute generation probabilities for all TCRbeta clonotypes that the gDNA method yielded from a handful of donors. TCRdb's version of the immuneACCESS table is confined to in-frame rearrangements and falls short of the full clone set. An unresolved V gene accounts for under half of the shortfall where checked; the remainder is of unknown origin. Clone size and V and J calls were adopted from that table, with D and trimming inferred from the DNA. A total of some 2 million clones appear in this sample, around 95% of them only once. Approximately 0.13% of the sample goes to the ten largest clones.

This sequence originates from a man aged 18-30 years in good health. Sequenced sample: naive CD4+ T cells sorted from blood. The cell subset or site label corresponds to: CD45RA+ positively selected.

Here the CDR3 is given as CATSIRGATDTQYF. In nucleotide form, the sequence is TGTGCCACCAGCATCCGGGGGGCCACAGATACGCAGTATTTT. The V and J segments used are TRBV15 and TRBJ2-3, and possibly TRBD2, on 7 matching bases. V and J are truncated by 4 bases and 2 bases respectively, leaving an intervening sequence of 10 bases. Reading the germline V gene (reference sequence) gives CDR1 LNHNV and CDR2 YYDKDF. The CDR3 has 14 amino acids, counting the end cysteine and phenylalanine. Solely the CDR3 DNA is kept, with 42 bases framed from the first base.